This TCR beta chain was found in a study of metastatic and nonmetastatic thyroid tumors. Germline V gene sequence: CDR1 KGHDR, CDR2 SFDVKD. V lost 0 bases and J lost 1, with 8 bases in between. The CDR3 is 15 residues long. TCRdb re-analyzed the PCR reads through MiXCR. Among 50,000 to 70,000 clones, roughly 4.1% were seen once, and the ten largest hold approximately 20%. Treatment of any kind had been given to no patient before thyroid surgery. This chain joins TRBV24-1 and TRBJ1-2; maybe TRBD1 (5 bases). The clonotype originates from a female donor with papillary thyroid cancer or a benign thyroid nodule (not recorded which). Some clones in this sample may be carry-over from other donors' samples. Sequencing was carried out using blood. The CDR3 loop reads CATSDLGAINYGYTF. The CDR3 DNA is TGTGCCACCAGTGATTTGGGGGCGATTAACTATGGCTACACCTTC.